This TCR beta chain was identified in a study of cytomegalovirus exposure and HLA in healthy donors. Whole-study findings and limits: Cytomegalovirus status was reportedly diagnosed by the classifier with high specificity and sensitivity. Rare TCR sequences predominated, though certain public TCRs were found in many donors.

The protocol was immunoSEQ multiplex PCR, while the TCRdb copy is restricted to in-frame clones and leaves out a portion. This table holds roughly 250,000 clones, around nine tenths found once. Concerning this clone: What it binds is not known.

Sequenced: PBMCs. This TCR was recovered from a man aged 18 to 30 in good health and CMV-seronegative.

CDR3 nucleotides: TGTGCCAGCAGCTTTGGGCAGGGGATAAGTGAAAAACTGTTTTTT. Translating it yields CASSFGQGISEKLFF. The gene calls are TRBV7-2 and TRBJ1-4; D may be TRBD1 (6 bases). The CDR3 totals 15 residues. Per germline, CDR1 SGHTA and CDR2 FQGNSA. V lost 3 bases and J lost 7, with 15 bases in between. Combining the CDR3 with reference TRBV7-2 and TRBJ1-4 gives the whole variable domain GAGVSQSPSNKVTEKGKDVELRCDPISGHTALYWYRQSLGQGLEFLIYFQGNSAPDKSGLPSDRFSAERTGGSVSTLTIQRTQQEDSAVYLCASSFGQGISEKLFFGSGTQLSVL.